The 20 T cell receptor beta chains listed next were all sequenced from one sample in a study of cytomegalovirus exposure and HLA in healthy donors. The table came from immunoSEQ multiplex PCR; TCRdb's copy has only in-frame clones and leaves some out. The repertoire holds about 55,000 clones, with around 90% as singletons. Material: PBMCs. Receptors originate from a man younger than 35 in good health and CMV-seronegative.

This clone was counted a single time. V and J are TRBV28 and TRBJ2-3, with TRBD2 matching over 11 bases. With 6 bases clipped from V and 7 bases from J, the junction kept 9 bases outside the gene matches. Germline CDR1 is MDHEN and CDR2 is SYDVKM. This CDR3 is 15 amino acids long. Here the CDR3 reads CASSVSGRAINTQYF. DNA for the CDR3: TGTGCCAGCAGCGTTAGCGGGAGGGCCATAAATACGCAGTATTTT.

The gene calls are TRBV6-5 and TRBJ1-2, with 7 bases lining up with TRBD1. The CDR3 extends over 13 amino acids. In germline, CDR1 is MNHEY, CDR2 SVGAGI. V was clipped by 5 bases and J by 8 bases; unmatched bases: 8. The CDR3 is CASSARGTDGYTF. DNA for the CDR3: TGTGCCAGCAGTGCCCGAGGGACAGACGGCTACACCTTC.

In nucleotides, the CDR3 is TGTGCCAGCAGTTTTCAAGCGTTAGCTTCGTACGAGCAGTACTTC. Its translation: CASSFQALASYEQYF. V and J are TRBV6-5 and TRBJ2-7, with D unclear. Trimming stripped 4 bases from V and 4 bases from J, with 17 bases between. The CDR3 contains 15 residues. Germline V CDR1 and CDR2: MNHEY, SVGAGI.

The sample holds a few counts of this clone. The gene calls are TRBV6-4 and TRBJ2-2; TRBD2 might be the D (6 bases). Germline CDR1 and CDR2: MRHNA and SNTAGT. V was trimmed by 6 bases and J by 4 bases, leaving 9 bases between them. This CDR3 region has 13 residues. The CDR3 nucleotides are TGTGCCAGCAGCCCCGGGAGCACCGGGGAGCTGTTTTTT. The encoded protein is CASSPGSTGELFF.

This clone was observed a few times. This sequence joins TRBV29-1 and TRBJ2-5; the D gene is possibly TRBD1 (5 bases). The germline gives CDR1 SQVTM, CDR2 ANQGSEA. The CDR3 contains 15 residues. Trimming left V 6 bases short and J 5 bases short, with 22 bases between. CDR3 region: CSVPQGSAGKETQYF. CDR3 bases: TGCAGCGTGCCCCAAGGGTCGGCAGGGAAGGAGACCCAGTACTTC. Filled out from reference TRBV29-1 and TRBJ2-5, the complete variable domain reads SAVISQKPSRDICQRGTSLTIQCQVDSQVTMMFWYRQQPGQSLTLIATANQGSEATYESGFVIDKFPISRPNLTFSTLTVSNMSPEDSSIYLCSVPQGSAGKETQYFGPGTRLLVL.

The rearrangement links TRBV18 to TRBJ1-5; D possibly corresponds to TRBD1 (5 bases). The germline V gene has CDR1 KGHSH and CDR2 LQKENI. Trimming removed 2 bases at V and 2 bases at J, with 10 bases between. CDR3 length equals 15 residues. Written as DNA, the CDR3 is TGTGCCAGCTCACCAGACAGTTCTCGCAATCAGCCCCAGCATTTT. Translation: CASSPDSSRNQPQHF.

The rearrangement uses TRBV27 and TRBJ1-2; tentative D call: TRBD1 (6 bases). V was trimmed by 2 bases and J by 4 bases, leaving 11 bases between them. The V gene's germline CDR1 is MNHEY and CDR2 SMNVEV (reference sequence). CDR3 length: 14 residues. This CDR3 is CASSLGGAGYGYTF. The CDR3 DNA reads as TGTGCCAGCAGTTTAGGGGGCGCGGGCTATGGCTACACCTTC.

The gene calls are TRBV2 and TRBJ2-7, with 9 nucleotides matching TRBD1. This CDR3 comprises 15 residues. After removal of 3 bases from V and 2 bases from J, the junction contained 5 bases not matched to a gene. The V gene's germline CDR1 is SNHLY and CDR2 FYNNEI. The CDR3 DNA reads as TGTGCCAGCAGTGAGTTTAGGACAGGGGCCTACGAGCAGTACTTC. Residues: CASSEFRTGAYEQYF.

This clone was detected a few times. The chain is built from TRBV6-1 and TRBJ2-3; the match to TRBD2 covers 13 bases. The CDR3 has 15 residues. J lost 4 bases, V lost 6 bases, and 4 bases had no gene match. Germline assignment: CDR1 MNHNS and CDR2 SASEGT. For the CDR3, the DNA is TGTGCCAGCAGCCTGACTAGCGGGAGGCCAGATACGCAGTATTTT. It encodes CASSLTSGRPDTQYF.

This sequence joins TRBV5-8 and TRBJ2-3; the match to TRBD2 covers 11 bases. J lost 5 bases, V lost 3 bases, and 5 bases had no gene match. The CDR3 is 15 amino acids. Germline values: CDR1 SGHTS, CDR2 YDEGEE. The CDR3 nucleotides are TGTGCCAGCAGCTCCCGGACTAGCGGGCTAGATACGCAGTATTTT. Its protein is CASSSRTSGLDTQYF.

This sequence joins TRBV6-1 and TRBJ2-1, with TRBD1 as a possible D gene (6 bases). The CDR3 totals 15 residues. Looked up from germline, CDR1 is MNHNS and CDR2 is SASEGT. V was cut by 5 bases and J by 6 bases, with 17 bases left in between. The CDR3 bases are TGTGCCAGCAGTTCACAGGGTCGGCGGGCCAATGAGCAGTTCTTC. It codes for CASSSQGRRANEQFF.

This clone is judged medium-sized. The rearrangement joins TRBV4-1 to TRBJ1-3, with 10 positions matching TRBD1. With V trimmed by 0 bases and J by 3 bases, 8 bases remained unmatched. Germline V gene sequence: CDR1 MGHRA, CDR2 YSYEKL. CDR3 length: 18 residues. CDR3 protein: CASSQDGEGQGLGNTIYF. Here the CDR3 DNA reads TGCGCCAGCAGCCAAGATGGCGAGGGACAGGGGCTTGGAAACACCATATATTTT.

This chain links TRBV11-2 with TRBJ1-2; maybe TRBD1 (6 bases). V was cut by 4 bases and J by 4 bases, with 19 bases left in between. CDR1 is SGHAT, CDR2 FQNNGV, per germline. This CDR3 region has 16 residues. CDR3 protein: CASSSPRAGVGYGYTF. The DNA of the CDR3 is TGTGCCAGCAGCTCCCCCCGGGCAGGGGTAGGCTATGGCTACACCTTC.

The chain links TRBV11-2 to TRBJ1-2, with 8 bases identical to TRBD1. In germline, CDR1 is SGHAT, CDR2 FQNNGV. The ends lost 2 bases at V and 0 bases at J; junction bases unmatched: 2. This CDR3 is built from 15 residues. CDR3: CASSLTTGANYGYTF. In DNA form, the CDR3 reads TGTGCCAGCAGCTTAACGACAGGGGCTAACTATGGCTACACCTTC.

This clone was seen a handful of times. CDR3 residues: CASSLRDSPYEQYF. The CDR3 DNA sequence: TGTGCCAGCAGCTTACGGGACAGTCCCTACGAGCAGTACTTC. This chain connects TRBV7-9 to TRBJ2-7, with 7 bases aligning to TRBD1. Germline V gives CDR1 SEHNR, CDR2 FQNEAQ (reference sequence). The CDR3 runs to 14 residues. V gave up 2 bases and J gave up 2 bases; unmatched junction bases: 3.

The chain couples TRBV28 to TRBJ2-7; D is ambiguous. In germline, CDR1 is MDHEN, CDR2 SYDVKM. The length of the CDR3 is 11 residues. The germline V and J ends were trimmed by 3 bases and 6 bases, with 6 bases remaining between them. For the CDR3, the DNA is TGTGCCAGCAGTTTTAGAGGCGAGCAGTACTTC. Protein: CASSFRGEQYF.

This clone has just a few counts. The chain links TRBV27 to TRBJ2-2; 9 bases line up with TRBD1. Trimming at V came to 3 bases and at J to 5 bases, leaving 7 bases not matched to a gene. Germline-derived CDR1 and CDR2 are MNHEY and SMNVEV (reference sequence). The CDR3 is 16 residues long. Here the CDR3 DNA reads TGTGCCAGCAGTTTCTCGTGGGACAGGGAGACCGGGGAGCTGTTTTTT. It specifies CASSFSWDRETGELFF.

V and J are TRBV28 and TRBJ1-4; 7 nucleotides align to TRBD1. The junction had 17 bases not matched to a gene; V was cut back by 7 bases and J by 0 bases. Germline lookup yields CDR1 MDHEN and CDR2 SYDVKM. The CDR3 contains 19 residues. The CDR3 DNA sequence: TGTGCCAGCACCCGGGACAGACCCTTCCACCGCGCAACTAATGAAAAACTGTTTTTT. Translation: CASTRDRPFHRATNEKLFF.

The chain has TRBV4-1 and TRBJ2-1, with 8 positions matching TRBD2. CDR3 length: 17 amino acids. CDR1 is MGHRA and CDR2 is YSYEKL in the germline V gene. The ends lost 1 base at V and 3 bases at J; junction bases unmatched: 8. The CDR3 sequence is CASSQGSSGRRYNEQFF. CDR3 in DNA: TGCGCCAGCAGCCAAGGATCTAGCGGGCGTCGCTACAATGAGCAGTTCTTC.

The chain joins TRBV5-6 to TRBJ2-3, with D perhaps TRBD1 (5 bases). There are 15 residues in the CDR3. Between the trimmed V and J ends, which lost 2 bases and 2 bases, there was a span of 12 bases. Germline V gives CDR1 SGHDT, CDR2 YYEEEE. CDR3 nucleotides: TGTGCCAGCAGCTTCATAGGGGTGGCCACAGATACGCAGTATTTT. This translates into CASSFIGVATDTQYF. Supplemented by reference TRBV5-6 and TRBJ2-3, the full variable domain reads DAGVTQSPTHLIKTRGQQVTLRCSPKSGHDTVSWYQQALGQGPQFIFQYYEEEERQRGNFPDRFSGHQFPNYSSELNVNALLLGDSALYLCASSFIGVATDTQYFGPGTRLTVL.